This TCR beta chain was sequenced for a study of identical twins. Template switching added a universal primer site, and cDNA bore unique molecular identifiers. MiXCR, applied by TCRdb to the 5' RACE reads, yields one record per CDR3 protein. Here the sample spans 310,000 or so distinct CDR3 sequences, over 8.5% being singletons. This clonotype was recorded many times. There are 13 residues in the CDR3. The germline V gene has CDR1 MNHEY and CDR2 SVGEGT. The V end lost 5 bases, the J end lost 8 bases, and 15 bases lay between the germline ends. The sample was also reused in another study, on yellow fever vaccine responses in identical twins.

Sequencing was performed on CD8+ T cells sorted from blood. This sequence was found in a woman between 18 and 29 years old in good health. The chain couples TRBV6-2 or TRBV6-3 to TRBJ1-2; D is perhaps TRBD1 (5 bases). The CDR3 DNA reads TGTGCCAGCAGTCCACAGGCCTCGAGGGGCTACACCTTC. This translates into CASSPQASRGYTF.